The clone carrying this TCR beta chain came up many times. What it binds is unknown. Those with hyperthyroidism were 18 to 65 years old, newly diagnosed, and ill for under 2 months. Each diagnosis drew on symptoms, thyroxine, TRAb, thyroid ultrasound and orbital computed tomography findings. The record originates from a study of T cells in Graves' hyperthyroidism and ophthalmopathy. Amplified TCR beta CDR3 regions came from RNA transcripts. Researchers ran a first-round RT-PCR on the TCR CDR3 using the HTBI primer set. TCRdb re-analysed the multiplex PCR reads in MiXCR, keeping a single row per CDR3 protein. The data hold around 580,000 distinct CDR3 sequences, with approximately 15% observed a single time. Study findings and constraints: Ophthalmopathy was identified by the model a median 6.5 months ahead of onset. Most expanded thyroid clonotypes above 0.001 recurred in blood.

The source of this sequence is a woman aged 18-35 years with Graves' hyperthyroidism. Input material: blood.

CDR3 sequence reads: CASSRWTSGTDTQYF. The CDR3 DNA sequence: TGTGCCAGCAGCAGATGGACTAGCGGCACAGATACGCAGTATTTT. The chain carries TRBV3-1 and TRBJ2-3; TRBD2 aligns across 9 bases. V was clipped by 5 bases and J by 1 base; unmatched bases: 4. Germline V gives CDR1 LGHDT, CDR2 YNNKEL (reference sequence). The CDR3 sequence is 15 residues long.